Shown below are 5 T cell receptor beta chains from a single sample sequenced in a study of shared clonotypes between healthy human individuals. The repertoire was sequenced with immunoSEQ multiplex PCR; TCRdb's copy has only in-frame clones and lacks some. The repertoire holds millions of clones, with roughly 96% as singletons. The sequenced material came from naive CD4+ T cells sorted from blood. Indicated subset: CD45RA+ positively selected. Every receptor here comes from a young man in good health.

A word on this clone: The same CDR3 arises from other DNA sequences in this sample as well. The CDR3 nucleotides read TGTGCCAGCAGACAGGAGAACACCGGGGAGCTGTTTTTT. Amino acids: CASRQENTGELFF. This sequence joins TRBV2 and TRBJ2-2, with D possibly matching TRBD1 (5 bases). Trimming took 6 bases from V and 1 from J, leaving 6 bases between them. CDR1 SNHLY and CDR2 FYNNEI come from the germline V gene. The CDR3 sequence is 13 residues long.

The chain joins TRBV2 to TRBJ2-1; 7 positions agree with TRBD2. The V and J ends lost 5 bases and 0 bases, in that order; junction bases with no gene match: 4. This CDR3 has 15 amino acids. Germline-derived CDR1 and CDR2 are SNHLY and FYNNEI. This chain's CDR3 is CASSLRESSYNEQFF. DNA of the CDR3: TGTGCCAGCAGTTTGCGGGAGTCCTCCTACAATGAGCAGTTCTTC.

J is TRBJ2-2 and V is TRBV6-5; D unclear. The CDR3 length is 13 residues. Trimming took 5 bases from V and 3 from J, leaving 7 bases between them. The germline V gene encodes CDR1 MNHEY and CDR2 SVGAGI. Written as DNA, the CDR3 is TGTGCCAGCAGTCTGACTTACACCGGGGAGCTGTTTTTT. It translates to CASSLTYTGELFF.

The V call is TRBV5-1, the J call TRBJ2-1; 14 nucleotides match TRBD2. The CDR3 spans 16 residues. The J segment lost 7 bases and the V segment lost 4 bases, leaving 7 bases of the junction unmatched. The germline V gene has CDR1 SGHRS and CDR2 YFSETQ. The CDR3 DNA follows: TGCGCCAGCAGCGGACTAGCGGGGGGCCGAGGGAATGAGCAGTTCTTC. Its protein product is CASSGLAGGRGNEQFF.

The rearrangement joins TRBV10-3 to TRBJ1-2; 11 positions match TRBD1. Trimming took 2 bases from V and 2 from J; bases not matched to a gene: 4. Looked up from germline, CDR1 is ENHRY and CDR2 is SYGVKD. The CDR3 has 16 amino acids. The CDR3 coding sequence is TGTGCCATCAGTGAGGCTGGGACAGGGGGAAACTATGGCTACACCTTC. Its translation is CAISEAGTGGNYGYTF.